Below are 29 T cell receptor beta chains sequenced from a single sample in a study of CD8 T cells in Susac syndrome. Random-hexamer reverse transcription was applied to roughly 0.5 to 1 ug RNA. TCRdb re-called the immunoSEQ multiplex PCR reads through MiXCR, storing one row per CDR3 protein. The sample records 95,000 to 150,000 distinct CDR3 sequences, about 95% being singletons. The sample taken for sequencing was CD8+ T cells from PBMCs. These TCRs come from a human donor with Susac syndrome.

The chain joins TRBV5-1 to TRBJ1-1; D uncertain. The CDR3 has 14 residues. V was shortened by 0 bases and J by 2 bases, with 8 bases between the two germline ends. Germline V lookup: CDR1 SGHRS, CDR2 YFSETQ. The CDR3 here is CASSLEVRNTEAFF. CDR3 DNA: TGCGCCAGCAGCTTGGAGGTCAGAAACACTGAAGCTTTCTTT.

This rearrangement joins TRBV12-3 or TRBV12-4 to TRBJ1-1; D perhaps matches TRBD1 (5 bases). The CDR3 contains 10 residues. V was shortened by 5 bases and J by 9 bases, with 7 bases between the two germline ends. The CDR3 DNA reads as TGTGCCAGCAGTGGGACGAAAGCTTTCTTT. This translates into CASSGTKAFF.

The chain links TRBV21-1 to TRBJ2-3; the table assigns TRBD1, which was not confirmed against the DNA. TRBV21-1 is termed a pseudogene. This CDR3 contains 17 residues. Here the CDR3 reads CASSLGQGTSGTDTQYF. CDR3 nucleotide sequence: TGTGCCAGCAGCCTGGGACAGGGGACTTCTGGCACAGATACGCAGTATTTT.

CDR3 protein: CASSKGGEYYSYEQYF. CDR3 in DNA: TGTGCCAGCAGCAAAGGGGGGGAGTACTACTCCTACGAGCAGTACTTC. This chain uses TRBV21-1 with TRBJ2-7; the D call TRBD1 from the table was never checked on the DNA. TRBV21-1 constitutes a pseudogene. The CDR3 spans 16 residues.

The CDR3 coding sequence is TGTGCCAGCAGCCCCCGGGACAGGGGGGGACACACCTTC. This translates into CASSPRDRGGHTF. The chain is built from TRBV14 and TRBJ1-2, with 11 bases matching TRBD1. This CDR3 region has 13 residues. The germline V gene has CDR1 SGHDN and CDR2 FVKESK. V shed 4 bases and J 12 bases; nucleotides not matched to a gene: 7.

V gene TRBV10-1 combines with J gene TRBJ2-2, with TRBD2 matching 13 bases. This CDR3 is 16 amino acids long. V was clipped by 2 bases and J by 4 bases; unmatched bases: 1. CDR1 and CDR2 from the germline V gene are WNHNN and SYGVQD (reference sequence). CDR3 in amino acids: CASSEGTSGATGELFF. The CDR3 DNA is TGCGCCAGCAGTGAGGGGACTAGCGGGGCCACCGGGGAGCTGTTTTTT.

The gene calls are TRBV7-9 and TRBJ1-4; no clear D gene. Trimming left V 5 bases short and J 10 bases short, with 8 bases between. CDR3 length: 11 residues. Germline loops: CDR1 SEHNR, CDR2 FQNEAQ (reference sequence). CDR3 sequence (DNA): TGTGCCAGCAGCCTTGAGGGAAAACTGTTTTTT. Translating it yields CASSLEGKLFF.

J is TRBJ2-2 and V is TRBV9; D is uncertain. Trimming took 0 bases from V and 5 from J, leaving 2 bases between them. Germline CDR1 reads SGDLS; CDR2 reads YYNGEE. The CDR3 has 12 amino acids. The CDR3 here is CASSVVTGELFF. CDR3 DNA sequence: TGTGCCAGCAGCGTAGTAACCGGGGAGCTGTTTTTT. Full variable domain (remainder filled in from reference TRBV9 and TRBJ2-2): DSGVTQTPKHLITATGQRVTLRCSPRSGDLSVYWYQQSLDQGLQFLIQYYNGEERAKGNILERFSAQQFPDLHSELNLSSLELGDSALYFCASSVVTGELFFGEGSRLTVL.

The rearrangement links TRBV7-8 to TRBJ2-5; D is possibly TRBD1 or TRBD2 (7 bases each). This CDR3 has 15 residues. Germline V gene sequence: CDR1 SGHVS, CDR2 FQNEAQ. V was shortened by 3 bases and J by 4 bases, with 15 bases between the two germline ends. This CDR3 reads CASSLGGGASETQYF. The CDR3 bases are TGTGCCAGCAGCTTGGGAGGGGGCGCTTCAGAGACCCAGTACTTC.

The chain links TRBV27 to TRBJ1-1, with a possible D match to TRBD1 (6 bases). The germline V gene encodes CDR1 MNHEY and CDR2 SMNVEV (reference sequence). This CDR3 spans 17 amino acids. V was clipped by 0 bases and J by 2 bases, with 16 bases between them. CDR3 loop: CASSLSRGRGVNTEAFF. For the CDR3, the DNA is TGTGCCAGCAGTTTATCACGGGGGAGGGGGGTTAACACTGAAGCTTTCTTT.

The rearrangement links TRBV12-3 or TRBV12-4 to TRBJ1-5, with a weak D call TRBD1 (5 bases). CDR3 size: 14 residues. V was pared by 5 bases and J by 0 bases, with 8 bases between. The CDR3 DNA is TGTGCCAGCAGTGCCGACAGTAGCAATCAGCCCCAGCATTTT. This encodes CASSADSSNQPQHF.

The CDR3 nucleotides read TGTGCCAGCAGCTTATTAGTGGGGACCTACAATGAGCAGTTCTTC. Amino acids: CASSLLVGTYNEQFF. This chain links TRBV7-7 with TRBJ2-1, with D unclear. Looked up from germline, CDR1 is SSHAT and CDR2 is FNYEAQ (reference sequence). V was shortened by 2 bases and J by 2 bases, with 10 bases between the two germline ends. The CDR3 is 15 amino acids.

The genes are TRBV19 and TRBJ2-1, with 7 bases lining up with TRBD1. Germline assignment: CDR1 LNHDA and CDR2 SQIVND (reference sequence). The CDR3 runs 15 residues. V lost 0 bases, J lost 8 bases, and 7 bases stayed unmatched. The CDR3 region is CASSIDRQGEHEQFF. The CDR3 nucleotides are TGTGCCAGTAGTATAGATCGGCAGGGGGAACATGAGCAGTTCTTC.

The chain employs TRBV20-1 and TRBJ2-1; no reliable D call. Germline CDR1 and CDR2: DFQATT and SNEGSKA (reference sequence). The V end lost 0 bases, the J end lost 10 bases, and 7 bases lay between the germline ends. This CDR3 is 11 amino acids long. The CDR3 reads CSARDGSEQFF. DNA of the CDR3: TGCAGTGCTAGAGATGGTAGCGAGCAGTTCTTC.

The chain recombines TRBV4-1 with TRBJ2-7; no reliable D call. The V gene lost 0 bases and the J gene lost 2 bases, with 11 bases spanning the gap. The CDR3 has 15 amino acids. The germline gives CDR1 MGHRA, CDR2 YSYEKL. CDR3 nucleotides: TGCGCCAGCAGCCAAGATGTCCGAATCACCTACGAGCAGTACTTC. This gives the protein CASSQDVRITYEQYF.

This chain joins TRBV9 and TRBJ1-2, with D possibly matching TRBD1 (5 bases). This CDR3 region has 12 residues. CDR1 is SGDLS, CDR2 YYNGEE, per germline. V was cut by 6 bases and J by 2 bases, with 8 bases left in between. This chain's CDR3 is CASTRGNYGYTF. The CDR3, as DNA: TGTGCCAGCACCCGGGGCAACTATGGCTACACCTTC.

The J gene is TRBJ1-2, the V gene TRBV5-6; D might be TRBD1 (6 bases). Germline V gene data show CDR1 as SGHDT and CDR2 as YYEEEE. Deletions cut 2 bases from V and 1 base from J, with 12 bases between. The CDR3 has 15 amino acids. CDR3 loop: CASSFRQALNYGYTF. CDR3 DNA sequence: TGTGCCAGCAGCTTCCGACAGGCACTTAACTATGGCTACACCTTC.

The chain employs TRBV2 and TRBJ2-1, with D perhaps matching TRBD1 (6 bases). Germline V lookup: CDR1 SNHLY, CDR2 FYNNEI. Trimming left V 7 bases short and J 7 bases short, with 14 bases between. The CDR3 length is 13 residues. CDR3 sequence (DNA): TGTGCCAGCAAAGTGGGGGCTGCGAATGAGCAGTTCTTC. This encodes CASKVGAANEQFF.

The chain employs TRBV19 and TRBJ2-7; no definite D call. The CDR3 loop spans 13 amino acids. With 4 bases removed from V and 0 bases from J, the gap between germline ends came to 7 bases. Germline CDR1 LNHDA, CDR2 SQIVND (reference sequence). The CDR3 here is CASSSAPSYEQYF. As DNA, the CDR3 is TGTGCCAGTAGTAGCGCCCCCTCCTACGAGCAGTACTTC.

This clonotype was recorded only once. V usage is TRBV7-9 and J usage is TRBJ1-2, with 10 bases matching TRBD1. The length of the CDR3 is 16 residues. With 4 bases clipped from V and 2 bases from J, the junction kept 7 bases outside the gene matches. CDR1 SEHNR and CDR2 FQNEAQ come from the germline V gene (reference sequence). CDR3 loop: CASSSIGQGGNYGYTF. DNA for the CDR3: TGTGCCAGCAGCTCTATCGGACAGGGGGGGAACTATGGCTACACCTTC.

The rearrangement links TRBV11-2 to TRBJ2-7; unclear D gene. This CDR3 region has 12 residues. Trimming removed 3 bases at V and 3 bases at J, with 6 bases between. In germline, CDR1 is SGHAT, CDR2 FQNNGV. CDR3 nucleotide sequence: TGTGCCAGCAGCTTCGAAAACTACGAGCAGTACTTC. It yields the protein CASSFENYEQYF.

V and J are TRBV6-5 and TRBJ1-2; D remains unclear. With 2 bases removed from V and 2 bases from J, the gap between germline ends came to 6 bases. Germline V gene lookup returns CDR1 MNHEY and CDR2 SVGAGI. The CDR3 contains 13 residues. The chain's CDR3 is CASSYRENYGYTF. CDR3 bases: TGTGCCAGCAGTTACAGGGAGAACTATGGCTACACCTTC.

The V gene is TRBV27, the J gene TRBJ1-5, with 9 bases that match TRBD1. The CDR3 is 16 amino acids. Germline V gene data show CDR1 as MNHEY and CDR2 as SMNVEV (reference sequence). V lost 6 bases to trimming and J lost 5 bases; unmatched junction nucleotides: 11. In nucleotides, the CDR3 is TGTGCCAGCAGACCACCAGGGACAGGGTCAGATCAGCCCCAGCATTTT. It is translated as CASRPPGTGSDQPQHF.

The chain has TRBV4-1 and TRBJ1-2, with a possible D match to TRBD1 (5 bases). The germline V gene encodes CDR1 MGHRA and CDR2 YSYEKL. The CDR3 runs to 15 residues. The V end was cut by 4 bases, the J end by 6 bases, with 18 bases between. CDR3 nucleotides: TGCGCCAGCAGCCCCTGGGACGGGGCTACGCATGGCTACACCTTC. Its translation is CASSPWDGATHGYTF.

The chain is built from TRBV7-9 and TRBJ1-2; unclear D gene. V was clipped by 3 bases and J by 7 bases, with 12 bases between them. Germline assignment: CDR1 SEHNR and CDR2 FQNEAQ (reference sequence). The CDR3 length is 13 residues. For the CDR3, the DNA is TGTGCCAGCAGCTTGGGCAGCCACCCTGGCTACACCTTC. Its protein is CASSLGSHPGYTF.

This chain uses TRBV15 with TRBJ2-3, with TRBD2 as a possible D gene (5 bases). The germline CDR1 and CDR2 sequences are LNHNV and YYDKDF (reference sequence). This CDR3 has 14 residues. V gave up 5 bases and J gave up 4 bases, with 13 bases separating them. The CDR3 here is CATSGTAGADTQYF. The CDR3 DNA sequence: TGTGCCACCAGCGGAACGGCGGGCGCAGATACGCAGTATTTT.

This clonotype showed up just once. The chain carries TRBV2 and TRBJ2-7, with D maybe TRBD1 (6 bases). Per germline, CDR1 SNHLY and CDR2 FYNNEI. With 5 bases removed from V and 3 bases from J, the gap between germline ends came to 8 bases. CDR3 length: 12 residues. Written as DNA, the CDR3 is TGTGCCAGCAGTAAGACAGGCTACGAGCAGTACTTC. Amino acids: CASSKTGYEQYF.

The chain has TRBV29-1 and TRBJ2-2; no reliable D call. The germline gives CDR1 SQVTM, CDR2 ANQGSEA. Trimming took 2 bases from V and 5 from J, leaving 6 bases between them. The length of the CDR3 is 12 residues. The CDR3 region has the DNA TGCAGCGTTGAAAGGAGTACCGGGGAGCTGTTTTTT. This sequence encodes CSVERSTGELFF.

This clonotype was detected only once. The chain carries TRBV20-1 and TRBJ1-4; weak D call: TRBD1 (6 bases). The CDR3 consists of 13 residues. The germline CDR1 and CDR2 sequences are DFQATT and SNEGSKA (reference sequence). Trimming pared 3 bases from V and 8 bases from J, leaving 13 bases between. CDR3 sequence (DNA): TGCAGTGCTAGGGAGAGAGGACAGGAAAAACTGTTTTTT. Protein sequence: CSARERGQEKLFF.